This T cell receptor (beta chain) originates from a study of blood T cell repertoires in COVID-19. Study in general: Spain, Italy and the United States supplied samples that represented acute and convalescent COVID-19. In each case, the material was cDNA or gDNA derived from T cells, B-cell-depleted T cells, or PBMCs.

In the source study's methods: Scientists estimated how many nucleated cells there were by amplifying reference gene primers. TCRdb's table, derived via immunoSEQ multiplex PCR, lists solely in-frame clones and lacks some. Clonal size and the V and J genes are those of that table, whereas D and trimming came from the DNA. Of about 140,000 clones listed, roughly 88% are singletons. The V end was cut by 6 bases, the J end by 12 bases, with 18 bases between. Germline CDR1 KGHSH, CDR2 LQKENI. The CDR3 is 13 residues long. The chain carries TRBV18 and TRBJ2-1; possible D gene TRBD1, 5 bases. Sequencing used peripheral blood. This clonotype was obtained from a human donor in a cohort sampled during active COVID-19. CDR3 loop: CASSQGSGRVQFF. The CDR3 DNA sequence: TGTGCCAGCTCCCAGGGATCAGGTAGAGTGCAGTTCTTC.